Below are 14 T cell receptor beta chains sequenced from a single sample in a study of cytomegalovirus exposure and HLA in healthy donors (dated by TCRdb to about 2017). Library creation used the immunoSEQ multiplex PCR assay. The multiplex PCR relied on a mix of 60 forward primers for TCR Vbeta segments and 13 reverse primers for TCR Jbeta segments. The table comes from immuneACCESS by way of TCRdb, which keeps in-frame sequences with V and J called. Part of the clones is missing from these tables; in studies checked, under half for an unresolved V gene and the rest for unknown reasons. In this sample the table shows about 100,000 clones, approximately 68% of which occur a single time. 4.5% to 5% of the sample lies in the top ten. The material sequenced was PBMCs. The receptors were sampled from a woman aged 18-29 years in good health and CMV-seropositive.

The J gene is TRBJ1-2, the V gene TRBV11-1; possible D gene TRBD1, 5 bases. Trimming pared 5 bases from V and 8 bases from J, leaving 15 bases between. The germline gives CDR1 SGHAT, CDR2 FQDESV (reference sequence). The CDR3 loop spans 13 amino acids. CDR3 protein: CASSALGGVGYTF. CDR3 nucleotide sequence: TGTGCCAGCAGCGCCCTCGGAGGGGTCGGCTACACCTTC.

V usage is TRBV2 and J usage is TRBJ2-1, with 7 bases lining up with TRBD2. CDR1 is SNHLY and CDR2 is FYNNEI in the germline V gene. The V segment lost 11 bases and the J segment 7 bases; nucleotides outside the gene matches: 23. The CDR3 contains 17 residues. The DNA of the CDR3 is TGTGCCGGGGAGGGAGCGGGCCCGGGGCTGTTCTCGAATGAGCAGTTCTTC. The encoded protein is CAGEGAGPGLFSNEQFF.

The chain uses TRBV6-1 and TRBJ2-7; D might be TRBD1 (6 bases). Per germline, CDR1 MNHNS and CDR2 SASEGT. This CDR3 region has 13 residues. The V and J ends lost 0 bases and 6 bases respectively, with 9 bases between them. CDR3: CASSEARRGEQYF. For the CDR3, the DNA is TGTGCCAGCAGTGAAGCGCGCAGGGGCGAGCAGTACTTC.

The rearrangement uses TRBV5-1 and TRBJ2-5; TRBD2 aligns across 7 bases. The DNA end favors TRBJ2-7, so the J call may be wrong. CDR3 size: 15 residues. CDR1 SGHRS and CDR2 YFSETQ come from the germline V gene. CDR3 bases: TGCGCCAGCAGCCCAGCGAGGCGGGAGCCCCACGAGCAGTACTTC. As protein: CASSPARREPHEQYF.

There are a few counts of this clone. This chain uses TRBV7-3 with TRBJ1-2; 8 bases fit TRBD1. After removal of 4 bases from V and 2 bases from J, the junction contained 3 bases not matched to a gene. In germline, CDR1 is SGHTA, CDR2 FQGTGA. There are 14 residues in the CDR3. CDR3 sequence: CASSSGQGNYGYTF. The CDR3 bases are TGTGCCAGCAGCTCCGGACAGGGAAACTATGGCTACACCTTC.

The chain joins TRBV2 to TRBJ2-3, with D possibly matching TRBD1 (6 bases). CDR1 is SNHLY, CDR2 FYNNEI, per germline. The CDR3 loop spans 18 amino acids. Trimming took off 6 bases at V and 0 bases at J, with 22 bases between the two ends. The CDR3 coding sequence is TGTGCCAGCAGGCCAGGGGTCTTCCTCGCAGAAAGCACAGATACGCAGTATTTT. Translation gives CASRPGVFLAESTDTQYF.

The V call is TRBV28, the J call TRBJ1-5; tentative D call: TRBD1 (5 bases). V dropped 7 bases and J dropped 5 bases, with 18 bases sitting between them. CDR1 is MDHEN and CDR2 is SYDVKM in the germline V gene. CDR3 length equals 15 residues. The CDR3 DNA sequence: TGTGCCAGCACCTCGGAGCGCAGGGTTGATCAGCCCCAGCATTTT. Residues: CASTSERRVDQPQHF. Supplemented by reference TRBV28 and TRBJ1-5, the full variable domain reads DVKVTQSSRYLVKRTGEKVFLECVQDMDHENMFWYRQDPGLGLRLIYFSYDVKMKEKGDIPEGYSVSREKKERFSLILESASTNQTSMYLCASTSERRVDQPQHFGDGTRLSIL.

J is TRBJ2-2 and V is TRBV4-1, with 10 bases fitting TRBD1. V trimming: 1 base; J trimming: 8 bases; junction bases outside the gene matches: 1. The germline gives CDR1 MGHRA, CDR2 YSYEKL. This CDR3 comprises 14 residues. CDR3 sequence reads: CASSQGTGGGELFF. In DNA form, the CDR3 reads TGCGCCAGCAGCCAAGGGACAGGGGGTGGGGAGCTGTTTTTT.

The rearrangement joins TRBV29-1 to TRBJ2-3, with D hard to call. The CDR3 covers 12 residues. Germline V gene sequence: CDR1 SQVTM, CDR2 ANQGSEA. V dropped 3 bases and J dropped 2 bases, with 6 bases sitting between them. CDR3 residues: CSVEADTDTQYF. The CDR3 DNA sequence: TGCAGCGTTGAGGCAGACACAGATACGCAGTATTTT.

The V gene is TRBV7-2, the J gene TRBJ2-1; 11 nucleotides line up with TRBD2. The CDR3 consists of 17 residues. The germline V gene has CDR1 SGHTA and CDR2 FQGNSA. V lost 3 bases, J lost 2 bases, and 6 bases stayed unmatched. CDR3: CASSLVWGLAAYNEQFF. The CDR3 DNA sequence: TGTGCCAGCAGCTTGGTATGGGGACTAGCGGCCTACAATGAGCAGTTCTTC.

V and J are TRBV5-1 and TRBJ2-7, with 7 bases identical to TRBD2. CDR1 is SGHRS and CDR2 is YFSETQ in the germline V gene. V shed 7 bases, J shed 5 bases, and the junction held 12 bases outside the gene matches. The CDR3 covers 14 residues. The CDR3 reads CASSPGLPSDEQYF. Written as DNA, the CDR3 is TGCGCCAGCTCGCCGGGACTACCCTCAGACGAGCAGTACTTC. The whole variable domain, filled in from reference TRBV5-1 and TRBJ2-7, reads KAGVTQTPRYLIKTRGQQVTLSCSPISGHRSVSWYQQTPGQGLQFLFEYFSETQRNKGNFPGRFSGRQFSNSRSEMNVSTLELGDSALYLCASSPGLPSDEQYFGPGTRLTVT.

The chain combines TRBV5-1 with TRBJ1-1; D is undetermined. V lost 4 bases and J 1 base, leaving 14 bases between the germline ends. Germline loops: CDR1 SGHRS, CDR2 YFSETQ. The CDR3 is made up of 15 amino acids. In DNA form, the CDR3 reads TGCGCCAGCAGCCAGAGGGTTACAGAGAACACTGAAGCTTTCTTT. Translated: CASSQRVTENTEAFF. The entire variable domain, with the rest obtained from reference TRBV5-1 and TRBJ1-1, is as follows: KAGVTQTPRYLIKTRGQQVTLSCSPISGHRSVSWYQQTPGQGLQFLFEYFSETQRNKGNFPGRFSGRQFSNSRSEMNVSTLELGDSALYLCASSQRVTENTEAFFGQGTRLTVV.

The chain combines TRBV6-5 with TRBJ2-7; 7 nucleotides align to TRBD1. The CDR3 length is 15 residues. V shed 6 bases, J shed 3 bases, and the junction held 11 bases outside the gene matches. The germline CDR1 and CDR2 sequences are MNHEY and SVGAGI. DNA of the CDR3: TGTGCCAGCAGCCCCGTCACAGGGGCCCACTACGAGCAGTACTTC. Its translation: CASSPVTGAHYEQYF.

The CDR3 here is CASTPGLADTDTQYF. The CDR3 DNA is TGTGCCAGCACCCCGGGACTAGCGGACACAGATACGCAGTATTTT. This chain joins TRBV9 and TRBJ2-3; TRBD2 aligns across 11 bases. The CDR3 runs to 15 residues. The V gene end was trimmed by 6 bases and the J gene end by 2 bases; junction bases not matched to a gene: 5. Looked up from germline, CDR1 is SGDLS and CDR2 is YYNGEE.